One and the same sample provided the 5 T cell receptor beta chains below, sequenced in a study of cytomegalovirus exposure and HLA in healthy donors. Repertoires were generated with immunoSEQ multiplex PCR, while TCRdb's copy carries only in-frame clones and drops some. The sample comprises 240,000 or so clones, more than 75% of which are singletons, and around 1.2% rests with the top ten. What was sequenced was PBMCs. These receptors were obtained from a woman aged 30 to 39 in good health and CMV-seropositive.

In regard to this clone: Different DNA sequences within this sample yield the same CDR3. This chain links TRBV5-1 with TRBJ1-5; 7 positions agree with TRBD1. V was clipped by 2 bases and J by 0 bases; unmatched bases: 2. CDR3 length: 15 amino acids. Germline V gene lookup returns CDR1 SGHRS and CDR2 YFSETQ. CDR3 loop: CASSLTGDSNQPQHF. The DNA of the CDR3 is TGCGCCAGCAGCTTAACAGGGGATAGCAATCAGCCCCAGCATTTT.

The CDR3 sequence: CASSVNRYTGELFF. CDR3 in DNA: TGTGCCAGCAGTGTTAACCGGTACACCGGGGAGCTGTTTTTT. The chain employs TRBV2 and TRBJ2-2; no clear D gene. From germline, CDR1 is SNHLY and CDR2 FYNNEI. Trimming left V 4 bases short and J 3 bases short, with 9 bases between. The CDR3 runs to 14 residues.

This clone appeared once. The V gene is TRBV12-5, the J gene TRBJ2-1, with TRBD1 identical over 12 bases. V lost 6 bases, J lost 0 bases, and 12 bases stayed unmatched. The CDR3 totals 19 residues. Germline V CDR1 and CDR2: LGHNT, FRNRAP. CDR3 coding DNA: TGTGCTAGTGGCTGGCCGGGACAGGGGGCCATAAGCTCCTACAATGAGCAGTTCTTC. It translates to CASGWPGQGAISSYNEQFF.

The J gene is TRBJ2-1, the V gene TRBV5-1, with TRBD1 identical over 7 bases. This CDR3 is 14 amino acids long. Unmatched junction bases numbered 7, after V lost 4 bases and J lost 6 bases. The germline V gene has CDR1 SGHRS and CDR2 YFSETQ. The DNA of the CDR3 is TGCGCCAGCAGCGGGGGACAGATCATCAATGAGCAGTTCTTC. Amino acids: CASSGGQIINEQFF.

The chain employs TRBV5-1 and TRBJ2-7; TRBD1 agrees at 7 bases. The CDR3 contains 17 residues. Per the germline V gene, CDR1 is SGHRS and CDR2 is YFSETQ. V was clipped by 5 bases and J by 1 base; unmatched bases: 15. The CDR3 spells CASRSTPLTGWSYEQYF. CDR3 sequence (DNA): TGCGCCAGCAGATCTACACCCCTGACAGGGTGGTCCTACGAGCAGTACTTC.